The source of this T cell receptor beta chain is a study of patients and donors after allogeneic stem cell transplantation. CDR1 and CDR2 from the germline V gene are SGHVS and FNYEAQ. The V and J ends lost 5 bases and 2 bases respectively, with 16 bases between them. There are 16 residues in the CDR3. Each CDR3 protein is one row after TCRdb ran MiXCR on the RT-PCR reads. Of roughly 200,000 distinct CDR3 sequences in the sample, 38% were seen once. The sample was blood, either unsorted or a sorted T cell fraction (not recorded which). The chain recombines TRBV7-6 with TRBJ1-3; D is undetermined. This TCR was recovered from a human donor who was either an allogeneic HSCT recipient or a stem cell or donor lymphocyte infusion donor (not recorded which). It is not recorded whose cells these are; they may come from a transplant donor. The CDR3 DNA reads as TGTGCCAGCAGCCAAATCCCCACGGAGACTGGAAACACCATATATTTT. Translation: CASSQIPTETGNTIYF. Complete variable domain (other parts from reference TRBV7-6 and TRBJ1-3): GAGVSQSPRYKVTKRGQDVALRCDPISGHVSLYWYRQALGQGPEFLTYFNYEAQQDKSGLPNDRFSAERPEGSISTLTIQRTEQRDSAMYRCASSQIPTETGNTIYFGEGSWLTVV.